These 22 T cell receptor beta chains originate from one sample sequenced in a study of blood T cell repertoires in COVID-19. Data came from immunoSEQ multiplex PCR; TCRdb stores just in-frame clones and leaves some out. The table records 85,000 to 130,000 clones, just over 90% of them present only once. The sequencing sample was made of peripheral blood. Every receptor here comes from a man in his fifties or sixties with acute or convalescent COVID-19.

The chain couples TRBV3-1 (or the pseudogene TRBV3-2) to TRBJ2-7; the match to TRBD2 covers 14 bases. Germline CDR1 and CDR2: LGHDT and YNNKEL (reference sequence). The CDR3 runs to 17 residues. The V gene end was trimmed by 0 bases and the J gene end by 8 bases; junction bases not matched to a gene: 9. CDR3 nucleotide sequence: TGTGCCAGCAGCCAAGACGGGACTAGCGGGAGTCGGGTCAAGCAGTACTTC. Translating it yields CASSQDGTSGSRVKQYF.

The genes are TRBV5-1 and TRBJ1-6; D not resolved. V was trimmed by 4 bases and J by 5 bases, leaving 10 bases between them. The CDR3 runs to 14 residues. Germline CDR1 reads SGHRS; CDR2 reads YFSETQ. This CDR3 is CASSRTGHNSPLHF. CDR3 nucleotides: TGCGCCAGCAGCCGGACTGGCCATAATTCACCCCTCCACTTT.

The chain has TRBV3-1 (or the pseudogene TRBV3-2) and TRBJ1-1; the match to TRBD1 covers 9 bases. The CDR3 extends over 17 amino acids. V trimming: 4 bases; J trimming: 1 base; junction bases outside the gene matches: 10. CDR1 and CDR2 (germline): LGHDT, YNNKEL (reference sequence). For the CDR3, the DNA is TGTGCCAGCAGCCGAGCCGGTGGGACAGGGCGGAACACTGAAGCTTTCTTT. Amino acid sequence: CASSRAGGTGRNTEAFF.

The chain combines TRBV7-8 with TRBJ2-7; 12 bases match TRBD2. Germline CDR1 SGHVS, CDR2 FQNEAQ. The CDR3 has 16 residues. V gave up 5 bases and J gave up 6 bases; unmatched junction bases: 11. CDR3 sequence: CASSIRLAGVGGEQYF. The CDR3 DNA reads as TGTGCCAGCAGCATTAGACTAGCGGGAGTCGGAGGCGAGCAGTACTTC.

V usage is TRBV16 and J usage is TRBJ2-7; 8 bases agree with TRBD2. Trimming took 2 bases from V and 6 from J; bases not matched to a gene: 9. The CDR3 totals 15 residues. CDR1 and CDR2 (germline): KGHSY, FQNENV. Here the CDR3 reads CASSQGGAGVREQYF. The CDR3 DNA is TGTGCCAGCAGCCAAGGCGGAGCGGGAGTCCGCGAGCAGTACTTC.

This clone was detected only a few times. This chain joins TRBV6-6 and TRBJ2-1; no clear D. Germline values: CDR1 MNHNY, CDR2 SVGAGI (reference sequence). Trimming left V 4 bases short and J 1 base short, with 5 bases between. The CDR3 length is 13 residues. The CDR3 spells CASSSGSYNEQFF. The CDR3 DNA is TGTGCCAGCAGTTCCGGGTCCTACAATGAGCAGTTCTTC.

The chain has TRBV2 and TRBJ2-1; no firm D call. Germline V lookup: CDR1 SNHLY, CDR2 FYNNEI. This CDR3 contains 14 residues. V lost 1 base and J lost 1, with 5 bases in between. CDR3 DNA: TGTGCCAGCAGTGAAGGTACTTCCTACAATGAGCAGTTCTTC. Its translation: CASSEGTSYNEQFF.

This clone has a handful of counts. The CDR3 bases are TGCAGCGTTGAACTGCCGAGCTCTGGGGCCAACGTCCTGACTTTC. Encoded protein: CSVELPSSGANVLTF. This chain joins TRBV29-1 and TRBJ2-6; the D is unclear. CDR3 length equals 15 residues. V was cut by 2 bases and J by 0 bases, with 8 bases left in between. The germline V gene has CDR1 SQVTM and CDR2 ANQGSEA.

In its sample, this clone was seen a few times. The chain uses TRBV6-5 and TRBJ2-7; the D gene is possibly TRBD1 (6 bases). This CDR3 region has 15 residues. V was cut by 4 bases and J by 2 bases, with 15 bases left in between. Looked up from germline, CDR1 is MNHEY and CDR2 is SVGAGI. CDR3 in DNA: TGTGCCAGCAGTTTGGAGCAGGGGTTTACCTACGAGCAGTACGTC. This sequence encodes CASSLEQGFTYEQYV.

The CDR3 coding sequence is TGCAGCGTTCCCCGACAGGGAACTAACTATGGCTACACCTTC. Translating gives CSVPRQGTNYGYTF. The chain joins TRBV29-1 to TRBJ1-2, with 7 bases fitting TRBD1. The CDR3 is 14 residues long. V was clipped by 5 bases and J by 0 bases; unmatched bases: 6. CDR1 and CDR2 (germline): SQVTM, ANQGSEA.

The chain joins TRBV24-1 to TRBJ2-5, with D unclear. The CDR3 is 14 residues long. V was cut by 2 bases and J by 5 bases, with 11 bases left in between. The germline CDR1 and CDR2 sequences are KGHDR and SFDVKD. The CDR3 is CATSDSPVKETQYF. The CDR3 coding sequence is TGTGCCACCAGTGATTCTCCGGTGAAGGAGACCCAGTACTTC.

In DNA, the CDR3 is TGTGCCAGCAGCAACCGGGACAGATACTCTTATGGCTACACCTTC. Translated, it gives CASSNRDRYSYGYTF. The chain employs TRBV5-6 and TRBJ1-2, with 7 bases lining up with TRBD1. This CDR3 contains 15 residues. The V gene end was trimmed by 4 bases and the J gene end by 5 bases; junction bases not matched to a gene: 11. Germline V CDR1 and CDR2: SGHDT, YYEEEE.

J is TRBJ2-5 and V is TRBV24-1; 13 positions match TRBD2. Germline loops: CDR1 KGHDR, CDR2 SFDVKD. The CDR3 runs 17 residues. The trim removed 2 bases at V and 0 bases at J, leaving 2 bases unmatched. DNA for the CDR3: TGTGCCACCAGTGATTGGGGGACTAGCGGGAACCAAGAGACCCAGTACTTC. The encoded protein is CATSDWGTSGNQETQYF.

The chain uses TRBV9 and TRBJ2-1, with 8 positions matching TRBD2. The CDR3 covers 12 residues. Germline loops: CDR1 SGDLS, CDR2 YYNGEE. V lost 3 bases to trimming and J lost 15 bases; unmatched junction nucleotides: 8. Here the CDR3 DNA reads TGTGCCAGCAGCGCCTCGCTTAGCGGGATGTTCTTC. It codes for CASSASLSGMFF.

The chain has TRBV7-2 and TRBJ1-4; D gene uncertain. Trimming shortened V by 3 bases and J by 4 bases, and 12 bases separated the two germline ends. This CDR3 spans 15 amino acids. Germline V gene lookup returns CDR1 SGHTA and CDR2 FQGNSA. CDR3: CASSLGMAGNEKLFF. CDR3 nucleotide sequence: TGTGCCAGCAGCTTGGGCATGGCTGGTAATGAAAAACTGTTTTTT.

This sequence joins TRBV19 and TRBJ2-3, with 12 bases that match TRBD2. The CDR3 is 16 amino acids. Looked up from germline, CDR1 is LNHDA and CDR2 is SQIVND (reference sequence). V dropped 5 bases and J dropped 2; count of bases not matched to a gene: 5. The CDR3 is CASSLTSGRVTDTQYF. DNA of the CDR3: TGTGCCAGTAGTCTGACTAGCGGGAGAGTCACAGATACGCAGTATTTT.

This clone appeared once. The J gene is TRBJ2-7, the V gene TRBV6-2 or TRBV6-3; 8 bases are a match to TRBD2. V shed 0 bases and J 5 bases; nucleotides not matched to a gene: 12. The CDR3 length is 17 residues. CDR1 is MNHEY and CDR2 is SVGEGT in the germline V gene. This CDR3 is CASSYSMGLGPLDEQYF. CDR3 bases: TGTGCCAGCAGTTACTCCATGGGACTAGGACCCCTCGACGAGCAGTACTTC.

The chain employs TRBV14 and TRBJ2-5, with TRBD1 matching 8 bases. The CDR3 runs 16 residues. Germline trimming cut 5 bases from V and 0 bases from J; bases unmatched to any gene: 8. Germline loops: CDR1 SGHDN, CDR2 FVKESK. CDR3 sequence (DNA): TGTGCCAGCAGCGTCAGGGGGCATCCATACCAAGAGACCCAGTACTTC. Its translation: CASSVRGHPYQETQYF.

Here the CDR3 DNA reads TGTGCCAGCAGTTACGTGTTGGGGGACACGAGAACTAATGAAAAACTGTTTTTT. Translated, it gives CASSYVLGDTRTNEKLFF. V is TRBV6-2 or TRBV6-3 and J is TRBJ1-4, with a tentative D call TRBD1 (6 bases). This CDR3 region has 18 residues. CDR1 MNHEY and CDR2 SVGEGT come from the germline V gene. V lost 2 bases and J 1 base, leaving 17 bases between the germline ends.

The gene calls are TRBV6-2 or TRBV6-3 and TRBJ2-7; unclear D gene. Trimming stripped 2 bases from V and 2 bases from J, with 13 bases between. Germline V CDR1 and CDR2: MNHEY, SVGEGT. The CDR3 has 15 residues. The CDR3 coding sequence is TGTGCCAGCAGTTACGGCGGAGACCTAGCCTACGAGCAGTACGTC. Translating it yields CASSYGGDLAYEQYV.

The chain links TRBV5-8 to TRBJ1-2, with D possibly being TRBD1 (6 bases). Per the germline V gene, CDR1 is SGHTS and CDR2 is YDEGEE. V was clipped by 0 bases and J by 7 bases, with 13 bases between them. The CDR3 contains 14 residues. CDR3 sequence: CASSLGQTGVGYTF. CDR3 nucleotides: TGTGCCAGCAGCTTGGGACAGACAGGAGTTGGCTACACCTTC. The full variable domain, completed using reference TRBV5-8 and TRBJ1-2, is EAGVTQSPTHLIKTRGQQATLRCSPISGHTSVYWYQQALGLGLQFLLWYDEGEERNRGNFPPRFSGRQFPNYSSELNVNALELEDSALYLCASSLGQTGVGYTFGSGTRLTVV.

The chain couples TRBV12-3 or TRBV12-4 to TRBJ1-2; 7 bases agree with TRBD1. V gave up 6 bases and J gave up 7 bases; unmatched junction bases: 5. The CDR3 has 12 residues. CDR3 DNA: TGTGCCAGCAGCCTCAACAGGGGTGGCTACACCTTC. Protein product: CASSLNRGGYTF.